The rows below give T cell receptor beta chains drawn from one sample of a study of T cell repertoires in ileal Crohn's disease. The data were produced by immunoSEQ multiplex PCR, yet TCRdb's version contains in-frame clones alone and is incomplete. This repertoire shows more than 13,000 clones, around 72% found once; its top ten account for over 4%. The specimen was ileal tissue. These receptors were taken from an adult with Crohn's disease. The CDR3 runs from the conserved cysteine through the conserved F or W. A D gene is named only where the DNA matches it firmly. A clone size is listed for some rows: how often the clone was seen (once, few, many), or a class if it is expanded.

V	D	J	size	DNA	CDR3
TRBV7-3	-	TRBJ2-1	-	TGTGCCAGCAGCCCATCACAGGGCCCCAATGAGCAGTTCTTC	CASSPSQGPNEQFF
TRBV18	-	TRBJ1-4	-	TGTGCCAGCTCACCCATATCGCCGTATGAAAAACTGTTTTTT	CASSPISPYEKLFF
TRBV25-1	TRBD2	TRBJ2-1	-	TGTGCCAGCAGTCCTCCGAGGGGACTAACCTACAATGAGCAGTTCTTC	CASSPPRGLTYNEQFF
TRBV29-1	-	TRBJ2-3	few	TGCAGCGAACAGGGAGTCGGCACAGATACGCAGTATTTT	CSEQGVGTDTQYF
TRBV7-9	-	TRBJ2-5	-	TGTGCCAGCACTCTTCTTGGGGAGACCCAGTACTTC	CASTLLGETQYF
TRBV29-1	TRBD1	TRBJ2-5	once	TGCAGCGTTGGCCTTGACAGGGGGGAGACCCAGTACTTC	CSVGLDRGETQYF
TRBV5-5	-	TRBJ2-7	-	TGTGCCAGCAGGGACCGGGGACGCGGCTCCTACGAGCAGTACTTC	CASRDRGRGSYEQYF
TRBV28	TRBD1	TRBJ1-5	-	TGTGCCAGCAGTTGGGGGACAGGACATCAGCCCCAGCATTTT	CASSWGTGHQPQHF
TRBV7-2	-	TRBJ2-7	-	TGTGCCAGCAGCTTATACCCCGGAACAAGCTCCTACGAGCAGTACTTC	CASSLYPGTSSYEQYF
TRBV2	TRBD2	TRBJ2-3	few	TGTGCCAGCAGTGACGGCGGGAGGGCCGCCGATACGCAGTATTTT	CASSDGGRAADTQYF
TRBV29-1	-	TRBJ2-3	-	TGCAGCGTTATTATGAGCACAGATACGCAGTATTTT	CSVIMSTDTQYF
TRBV6-1	-	TRBJ2-7	-	TGTGCCAGCAGTGAAGACGTCTCCTACGAGCAGTACTTC	CASSEDVSYEQYF
TRBV2	-	TRBJ1-1	-	TGTGCCAGCACCGAGAGGGCTAGCGAAGCTTTCTTT	CASTERASEAFF
TRBV27	TRBD1	TRBJ1-2	few	TGTGCCAGCAGTTTATTCAGGGGGTTTCGAGATGGCTACACCTTC	CASSLFRGFRDGYTF
TRBV2	TRBD1	TRBJ1-5	few	TGTGCCAGCAGTGAACGGGACAGGGGGCTTCAGCCCCAGCATTTT	CASSERDRGLQPQHF
TRBV6-1	-	TRBJ2-7	-	TGTGCCAGCAGCGGGAGGACAGGGAGGGCCTACGAGCAGTACTTC	CASSGRTGRAYEQYF
TRBV11-3	-	TRBJ2-7	once	TGTGCCAGCAGCAGAGGGCAGGGGTCGGGCTCCTACGAGCAGTACTTC	CASSRGQGSGSYEQYF
TRBV7-2	TRBD2	TRBJ2-3	-	TGTGCCAGCAGCTCGCCCGGGACTAGCGGGAGGCGTGGCACAGATACGCAGTATTTT	CASSSPGTSGRRGTDTQYF
TRBV2	-	TRBJ2-3	-	TGTGCCAGCAGTGACCCCTCAGAAGATACGCAGTATTTT	CASSDPSEDTQYF
TRBV9	-	TRBJ2-7	-	TGTGCCAGCAGCGTAGCGGGGCAGTGGTCCTACGAGCAGTACTTC	CASSVAGQWSYEQYF
TRBV7-2	-	TRBJ2-7	-	TGTGCCAGCAGTCCGCGGGGGCCGACCTACGAGCAGTACTTC	CASSPRGPTYEQYF
TRBV18	TRBD1	TRBJ2-7	medium-sized	TGTGCCAGCTCACCGAAACAGGGGGCGCAATACGAGCAGTACTTC	CASSPKQGAQYEQYF
TRBV7-3	TRBD1	TRBJ1-2	-	TGTGCCAGCAGCTTATCCAGGGGGGATGGCTACACCTTC	CASSLSRGDGYTF
TRBV27	-	TRBJ1-2	few	TGTGCCAGCAGTATAACTTCAGGGGAGACATATGGCTACACCTTC	CASSITSGETYGYTF
TRBV5-4	-	TRBJ2-3	-	TGTGCCAGCAGACCGGCTGGGGGGGGCCGTGATACGCAGTATTTT	CASRPAGGGRDTQYF
TRBV4-1	TRBD1	TRBJ1-2	-	TGCGCCAGCAGCCAAGATTCGGGACAGGGGGTAGCTAACTATGGCTACACCTTC	CASSQDSGQGVANYGYTF
TRBV6-1	-	TRBJ2-7	-	TGTGCCAGCAGTGACAGGGCCATGAACTACGAGCAGTACTTC	CASSDRAMNYEQYF
TRBV30	TRBD1	TRBJ2-7	-	TGTGCCTGGAGTGTAGGACAGGGGTTTGGGTACGAGCAGTACTTC	CAWSVGQGFGYEQYF
TRBV2	TRBD1	TRBJ1-5	few	TGTGCCAGCAGGCCACAGGGGGCGCAGGGTCAGCCCCAGCATTTT	CASRPQGAQGQPQHF
TRBV7-2	TRBD1	TRBJ2-4	-	TGTGCCAGCAGCCCCAGGGGGGGACAGGGATACATTCAGTACTTC	CASSPRGGQGYIQYF
TRBV6-6	-	TRBJ2-1	-	TGTGCCAGCAGTTACTCGACGGGGGAGCAGTTCTTC	CASSYSTGEQFF